This TCR beta chain was identified during a study of control samples from healthy donors and cancer patients. By sample share, this clone is medium-sized (0.01 to 0.1%). This CDR3 is 16 amino acids long. The V gene end was trimmed by 5 bases and the J gene end by 2 bases; junction bases not matched to a gene: 12. CDR1 and CDR2 from the germline V gene are SEHNR and FQNEAQ (reference sequence). Only in-frame clones appear in the TCRdb table, and some are missing; sequencing was by immunoSEQ multiplex PCR. The sample has 150,000 to 200,000 clones, 85% to 90% seen once. The receptor's source is a woman between 50 and 59 years old in good health. Sequencing was carried out using blood. J is TRBJ2-7 and V is TRBV7-9, with TRBD1 matching over 7 bases. CDR3 residues: CASSHKIGTATYEQYF. The CDR3 DNA follows: TGTGCCAGCAGCCACAAGATTGGGACAGCGACCTACGAGCAGTACTTC.